This TCR beta chain originates from a study of molecular identifiers for immune sequencing clone quantification. This clonotype was observed a handful of times. From the PCR reads, TCRdb called clonotypes with MiXCR, one entry per CDR3 protein. The sample lists around 40,000 distinct CDR3 sequences, 15% to 20% occurring once. The V and J ends lost 10 bases and 1 base, in that order; junction bases with no gene match: 6. The V gene's germline CDR1 is LNHDA and CDR2 SQIVND (reference sequence). CDR3 size: 14 residues. The sample taken for sequencing was naive CD8+ T cells from blood, with Jurkat cell RNA spiked in. The subset here: FACS-sorted CD8+CD4-CCR7+CD45RA+ naive T cells. The V gene is TRBV19, the J gene TRBJ2-2; 7 bases align to TRBD1. This receptor was identified in a human donor in good health. Some libraries in this study had Jurkat cell RNA spiked in. The CDR3 is CAIEQGMNTGELFF. CDR3 coding DNA: TGTGCCATCGAACAGGGGATGAACACCGGGGAGCTGTTTTTT.